This record covers a single T cell receptor (beta chain). This clonotype has ten or more counts. No antigen is known for it. Base-call qualities are not available, and no considerably larger clone is one nucleotide away. This entry belongs to a study of T cells in Graves' hyperthyroidism and ophthalmopathy (dated by TCRdb to the late 2010s). About the full investigation: Peripheral blood was collected at initial diagnosis, before any treatment. TCR V-J signatures able to tell the groups apart were searched for in a discovery cohort of some 97 patients, of whom more than 40 had Graves' ophthalmopathy and 55 to 65 had stable Graves' hyperthyroidism. An independent validation cohort of fewer than 20 hyperthyroidism patients and over 15 patients who later progressed to ophthalmopathy tested prospective prediction of ophthalmopathy. For training and testing, the 100 or so patients in the discovery cohort were randomly divided in a 7:3 ratio. In six Graves' hyperthyroidism patients, the study also compared T-cell repertoires from thyroid tissue with T-cell repertoires from blood. Following sampling, methimazole starting at 30 mg daily was given to hyperthyroidism patients, and high-dose intravenous methylprednisolone was given to ophthalmopathy patients. The paper reports TCR Vbeta CDR3 sequencing of fewer than 150 peripheral blood samples: under 45 ophthalmopathy, about 75 hyperthyroidism and around 17 progressor patients.

The CDR3 goes from the cysteine to the phenylalanine over 13 residues. Of the read, only the CDR3 DNA is kept; its 39 bases are in frame from base 1. The germline V gene (reference sequence) sets CDR1 to MNHEY and CDR2 to SMNVEV. Deletion took 3 bases off V and 4 bases off J, with a span of 9 bases between the germline ends. The TCR beta CDR3 regions were amplified from the RNA transcripts. The first round of RT-PCR for the TCR CDR3 was performed with the HTBI primer set and the Qiagen OneStep RT-PCR kit. Libraries were constructed in a second round of multiplex PCR, after which size selection and purification were carried out. Libraries were sequenced paired-end with 100 bp reads on an Illumina HiSeq2000. The original pipeline was this. SOAPnuke was used to process the raw data, removing reads that contained adapters or uncalled bases, had a mean Phred below 15, or lacked an exact match to the constant primer or identifier. High-quality paired reads were merged with COPE v1.2.5, and unique nucleotide sequences were defined as clonotypes. MiTCR v1.1 was used to align clonotypes to the IMGT TRBV, TRBD and TRBJ reference segments. Only V-J combinations with frequency above 0.0001, covering about 99% of repertoires, were analysed. The TCS score was defined as the ratio of F50 (clonal expansion) to E x V (chaos), calculated using BLOSUM62-based TCRdist between CDR3 peptides within each V-J. Welch's t-statistics and random forest reduced 500 to 550 V-J features to roughly 13, which were used in a naive Bayes classifier (R e1071). The public reads were run again by TCRdb, first through fastp at Q25 and then through MiXCR, and only productive beta chains were kept. Every distinct CDR3 protein forms one entry, paired with its most common genes and DNA. TCRdb, not the authors, supplied the V and J calls. The sample table holds approximately 590,000 distinct CDR3 sequences, of which 15% to 19% were seen once. The leading ten clones occupy roughly 6.6% of the sample.

Beyond this particular receptor, the publication reports: During validation, the model predicted progression to ophthalmopathy a median of approximately 7 months ahead of onset, with around 65% sensitivity and 72.22% specificity. Sample size was not statistically predetermined, and blinding of investigators to group allocation was not performed. In cross-validation, a model built on a 13 V-J signature told ophthalmopathy apart from stable hyperthyroidism with about 90% sensitivity and roughly 81% specificity, and in testing the same model reached 80%/75%. Most expanded thyroid clonotypes (frequency above 0.001) were also detected in blood, a finding suggesting that blood repertoires may reflect thyroid immune responses.

Stable Graves' hyperthyroidism was defined as no progression to ophthalmopathy during 18 months of follow-up. Hyperthyroidism patients were newly diagnosed, with disease duration under 2 months, and aged 18 to 65 years. The study excluded patients with uncontrolled infections, other autoimmune diseases, pregnancy or lactation. Diagnoses relied on clinical symptoms, serum thyroxine and TRAb, thyroid ultrasound and orbital computed tomography. Ficoll-Paque density gradient centrifugation was used to isolate PBMCs from around 9.1 ml of fresh peripheral blood. Total RNA was extracted with Trizol reagent, and quality was checked on an Agilent 2100 Bioanalyzer.

The receptor's source is a woman aged 25 to 45 with Graves' hyperthyroidism. The chain was built from TRBV27 and TRBJ1-1, with the D gene not clear enough to name. Sequencing was done on a sample of blood. The CDR3 has the sequence CASSFGWGTEAFF. The DNA sequence reads TGTGCCAGCAGTTTCGGGTGGGGCACTGAAGCTTTCTTT.